This T cell receptor beta chain stems from a study of cytomegalovirus exposure and HLA in healthy donors. For the study at large: Among the approximately 400 genotyped donors, over 70% were placed in the Caucasian-associated ancestry cluster. Regarding the study as a whole: Earlier findings revealed that most TCR beta V segments proved productive either about 87% or about 30% of the time. Common viral pathogens were later found to be apparently linked to several of the most significant clusters.

V gave up 3 bases and J gave up 2 bases, with 8 bases separating them. The germline CDR1 and CDR2 sequences are MGHDK and SYGVNS. The CDR3 is 14 residues long. The primer mix had 60 Vbeta and 13 Jbeta primers. Assay used: immunoSEQ multiplex PCR; TCRdb lists only in-frame clones, some missing. The table lists fewer than 150,000 clones, 60% to 80% of them singletons. Comments on this clone: Its target is not known.

This TCR came from a man in his forties or fifties in good health and CMV-seronegative. This rearrangement joins TRBV25-1 to TRBJ1-3; no clear D. What was sequenced was PBMCs. CDR3 sequence: CASSDSLTGNTIYF. The CDR3 nucleotides are TGTGCCAGCAGTGATAGTTTAACTGGAAACACCATATATTTT.